This T cell receptor (beta chain) came from a study of CD8 T cells in ankylosing spondylitis (TCRdb year 2017). About the study as a whole: The study profiled T cell receptor beta repertoires in healthy donors and ankylosing spondylitis patients to find disease-linked TCR variants. In total, the full study cohort was made up of 108 healthy donors and 25 or so ankylosing spondylitis patients. Peripheral blood was sampled, and synovial fluid was additionally collected from ankylosing spondylitis patients.

As for this clonotype: Its antigen target is currently unknown. No much larger clonotype is one base removed from it; base qualities were not supplied.

The germline V gene sets CDR1 to SGHRS and CDR2 to YFSETQ. Trimming at the junction amounts to 2 bases on V and 6 bases on J, and the germline ends lie 13 bases apart. The CDR3 runs 14 amino acids, cysteine and phenylalanine included. The retained sequence is limited to the CDR3, 42 bases, with the frame set at the first base. Overall study results and their limits: A TCR beta motif of several highly homologous amino acid variants appeared characteristic of blood from ankylosing spondylitis patients. Significant enrichment of the disease-linked clones was reported in matched synovial fluid samples from ankylosing spondylitis patients. A CD8+ phenotype was shown by the disease-linked clones, which were found at relatively low frequencies in peripheral blood. Some of the motif variants had been reported before in the synovial fluid and blood of reactive arthritis patients, a finding that suggests common disease-initiation mechanisms.

The sequencer listed for this sample is Illumina HiSeq 2500. TCR beta libraries were prepared by quantitative 5'-RACE with molecular barcodes. Per the authors' processing: To identify disease-linked TCR variants, a new computational method was used, one built on a probabilistic model of VDJ rearrangement. TCRdb reworked the public reads: Q25 trimming with fastp, MiXCR clone assembly, productive beta chains retained. Every CDR3 protein is listed once, alongside the most common genes and DNA of its rows. The V and J calls come from TCRdb's annotation, not from the publication. The sample profile shows roughly 200,000 distinct CDR3 sequences; around 13% of them were found once. The leading ten clones occupy 16% of the sample.

Input material: blood, either unsorted or a sorted T cell fraction (not recorded which). The clonotype was recovered from a male donor with ankylosing spondylitis or in good health (not recorded which). The sequence links TRBV5-1 to TRBJ2-3; 6 matching bases give a weak D call of TRBD2. The CDR3 amino acid sequence is: CASSLGAGEDTQYF. The sequenced DNA is TGCGCCAGCAGCTTAGGAGCGGGCGAGGATACGCAGTATTTT.